This T cell receptor (beta chain) was identified during a study of CD8 T cells in Susac syndrome (dated by TCRdb to between 2017 and 2020). About the full investigation: Among the Susac syndrome patients who were sequenced, clinically active disease was present in six and clinical remission was observed in roughly eight. At blood withdrawal, Susac syndrome patients were either therapy-naive, taking corticosteroids (in some cases with IVIg as well), or taking IVIg alone. Repertoire sequencing was used to test whether CD8+ T cell activation and differentiation in Susac syndrome was antigen driven. The study at large found these results: No clonal expansion was detected in the CD4+ T cell repertoire of Susac syndrome patients. The number of individuals in the TCR sequencing and HLA analysis was recognized as being relatively small.

As concerns this clonotype: Its antigen is still unknown. Base qualities are not provided; no much larger clone lies one nucleotide away.

RNA was extracted using the RNeasy kit, and about 0.5 to 1 microgram was reverse transcribed with random hexamers. The immunoSEQ multiplex PCR assay, covering 54 Vbeta and 13 Jbeta segments, was used to amplify TCR beta CDR3 regions. Bias from PCR amplification was corrected by using a synthetic template baseline for primer optimization and for computational correction. Under the source paper's analysis protocol: Reads were annotated to V, D and J genes according to IMGT and were analyzed with immunoSEQ Analyzer, with only productive sequences retained. Clonality was computed as one minus Shannon entropy normalized by log2 of the number of productive unique sequences. Public and private clones were assessed among the 100 most prevalent clones of each patient and control. Susac-specific clones were defined as absent from healthy and MS cohorts, 850 to 1,300 published viral clones and other ImmuneACCESS disease sequences. TCRdb reran the public reads through fastp at Q25 and MiXCR, keeping productive beta chains. Entries that share a CDR3 protein sequence are merged under the most common genes and DNA. TCRdb, not the original authors, processed these V and J calls. The sample contains about 180,000 distinct CDR3 sequences, 90% to 95% of them found a single time. The top ten constitute approximately 0.11% of the sample.

Peripheral blood CD8+ and CD4+ T cells from healthy donors, Susac syndrome patients and multiple sclerosis patients were profiled using high-throughput TCR beta sequencing. The Susac syndrome patients fulfilled recently defined diagnostic criteria for either definite or probable disease. CD8+ TEMRA cells were enriched by FACS, while bulk CD8+ and CD4+ T cells were purified by magnetic negative isolation. Blood was collected in EDTA tubes and processed within 24 hours, with PBMCs isolated through density gradient centrifugation. PBMCs intended for TCR sequencing were frozen in liquid nitrogen and were later thawed in a 37 degrees C water bath. The sorted or isolated CD4+, CD8+ and CD8+ TEMRA cells reached a purity of at least 90%. Trimming removed 1 base from V and 9 bases from J; the gene matches leave 5 bases unexplained. The CDR3 spans 14 residues, from the cysteine through the phenylalanine. The read is trimmed to its CDR3 DNA, 42 bases read in frame from base 1. The germline V gene (reference sequence) gives CDR1 as LGHDT and CDR2 as YNNKEL.

Sequencing input: CD4+ T cells from PBMCs. The chain is encoded by TRBV3-1 joined to TRBJ2-1, with 8 middle bases fitting TRBD2. This clonotype originated in a human donor with Susac syndrome. The base sequence is TGTGCCAGCAGCCAAGGCGGGGGGCCGCTTGAGCAGTTCTTC. Translated, this is CASSQGGGPLEQFF.